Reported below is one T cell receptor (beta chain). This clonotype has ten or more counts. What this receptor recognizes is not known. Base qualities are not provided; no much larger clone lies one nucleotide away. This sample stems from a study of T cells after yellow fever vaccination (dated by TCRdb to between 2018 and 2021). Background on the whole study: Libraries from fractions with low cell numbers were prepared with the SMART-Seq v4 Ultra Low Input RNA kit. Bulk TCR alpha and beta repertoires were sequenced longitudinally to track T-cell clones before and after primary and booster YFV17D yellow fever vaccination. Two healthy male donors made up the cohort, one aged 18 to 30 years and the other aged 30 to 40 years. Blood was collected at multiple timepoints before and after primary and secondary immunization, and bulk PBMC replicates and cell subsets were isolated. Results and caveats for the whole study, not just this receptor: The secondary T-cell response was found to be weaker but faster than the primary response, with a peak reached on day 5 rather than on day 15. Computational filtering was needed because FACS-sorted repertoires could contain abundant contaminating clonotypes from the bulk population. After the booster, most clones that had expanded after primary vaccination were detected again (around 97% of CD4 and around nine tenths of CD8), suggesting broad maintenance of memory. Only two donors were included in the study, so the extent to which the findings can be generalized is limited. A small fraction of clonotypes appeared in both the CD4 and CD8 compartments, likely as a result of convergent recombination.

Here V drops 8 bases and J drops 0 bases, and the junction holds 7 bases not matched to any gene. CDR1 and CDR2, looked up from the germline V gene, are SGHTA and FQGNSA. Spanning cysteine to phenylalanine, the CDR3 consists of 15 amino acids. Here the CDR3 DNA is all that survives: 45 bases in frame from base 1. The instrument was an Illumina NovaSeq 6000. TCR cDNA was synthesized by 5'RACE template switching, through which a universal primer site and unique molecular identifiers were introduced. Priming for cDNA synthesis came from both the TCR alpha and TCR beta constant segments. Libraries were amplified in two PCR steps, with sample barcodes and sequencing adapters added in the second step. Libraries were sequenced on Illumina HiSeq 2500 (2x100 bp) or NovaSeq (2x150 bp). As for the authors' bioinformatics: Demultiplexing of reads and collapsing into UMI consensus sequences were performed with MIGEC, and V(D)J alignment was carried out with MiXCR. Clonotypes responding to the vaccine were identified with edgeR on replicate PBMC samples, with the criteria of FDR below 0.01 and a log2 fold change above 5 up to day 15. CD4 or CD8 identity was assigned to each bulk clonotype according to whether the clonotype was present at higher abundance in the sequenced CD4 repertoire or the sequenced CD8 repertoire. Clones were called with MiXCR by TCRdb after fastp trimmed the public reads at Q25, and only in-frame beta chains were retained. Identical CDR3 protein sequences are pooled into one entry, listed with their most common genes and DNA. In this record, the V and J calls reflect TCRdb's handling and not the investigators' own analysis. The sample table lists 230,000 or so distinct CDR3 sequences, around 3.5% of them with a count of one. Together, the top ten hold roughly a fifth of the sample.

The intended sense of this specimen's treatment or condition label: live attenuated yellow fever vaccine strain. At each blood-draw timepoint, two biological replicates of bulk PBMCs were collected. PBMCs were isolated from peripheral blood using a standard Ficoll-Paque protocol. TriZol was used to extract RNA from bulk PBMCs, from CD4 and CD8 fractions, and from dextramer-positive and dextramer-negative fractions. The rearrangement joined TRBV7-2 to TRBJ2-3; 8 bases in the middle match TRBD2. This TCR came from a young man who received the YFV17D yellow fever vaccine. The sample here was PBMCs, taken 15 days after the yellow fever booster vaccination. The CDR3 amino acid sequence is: CASLAGQASTDTQYF. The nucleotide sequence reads TGTGCCAGCTTAGCGGGGCAGGCGAGCACAGATACGCAGTATTTT.